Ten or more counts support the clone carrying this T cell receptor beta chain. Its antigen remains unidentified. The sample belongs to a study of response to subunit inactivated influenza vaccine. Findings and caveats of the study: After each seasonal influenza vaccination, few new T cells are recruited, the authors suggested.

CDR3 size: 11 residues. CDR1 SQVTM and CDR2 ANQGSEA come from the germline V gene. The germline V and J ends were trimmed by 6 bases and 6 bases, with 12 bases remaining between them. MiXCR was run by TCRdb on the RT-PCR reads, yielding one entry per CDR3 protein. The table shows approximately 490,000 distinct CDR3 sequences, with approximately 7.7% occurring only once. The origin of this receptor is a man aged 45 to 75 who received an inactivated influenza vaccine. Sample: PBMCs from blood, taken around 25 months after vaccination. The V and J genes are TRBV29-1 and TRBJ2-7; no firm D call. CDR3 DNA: TGCAGCGTCCAGGATCCCGGCGAGCAGTACTTC. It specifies CSVQDPGEQYF.